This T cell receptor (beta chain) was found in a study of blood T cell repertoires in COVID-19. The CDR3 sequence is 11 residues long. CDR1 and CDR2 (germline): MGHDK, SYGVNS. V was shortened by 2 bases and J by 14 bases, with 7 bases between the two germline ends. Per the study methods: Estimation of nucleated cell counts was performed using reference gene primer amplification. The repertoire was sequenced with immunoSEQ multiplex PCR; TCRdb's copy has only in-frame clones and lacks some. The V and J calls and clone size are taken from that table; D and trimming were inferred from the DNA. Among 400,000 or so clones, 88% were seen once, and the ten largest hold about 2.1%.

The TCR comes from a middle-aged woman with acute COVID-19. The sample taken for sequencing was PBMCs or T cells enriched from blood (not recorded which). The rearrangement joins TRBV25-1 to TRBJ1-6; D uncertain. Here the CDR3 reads CASSEARALHF. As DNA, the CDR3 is TGTGCCAGCAGTGAAGCTCGGGCCCTCCACTTT.